A selection of T cell receptor beta chains follows, all from one sample in a study of memory CD4+ T cells and cytomegalovirus serostatus. Repertoires were generated with immunoSEQ multiplex PCR, while TCRdb's copy carries only in-frame clones and drops some. This table has 40,000 to 55,000 clones, around four fifths appearing once. The sample comprised memory CD4+ T cells from blood. These TCRs come from an adult in good health and CMV-seropositive. Each CDR3 is given with its conserved first and last residue. The D gene is left open where the match is weak. Only part of the rows carry a size: once, few, many, or a class if the clone is expanded.

J,D,size,V,CDR3,DNA
TRBJ1-6,-,-,TRBV7-3,CASSLRNSPLHF,TGTGCCAGCAGCTTGAGGAATTCACCCCTCCACTTT
TRBJ1-1,-,-,TRBV19,CASSYAGDTEAFF,TGTGCCAGTTCTTACGCAGGGGACACTGAAGCTTTCTTT
TRBJ1-1,-,-,TRBV6-6,CASSPESGDTEAFF,TGTGCCAGCAGCCCAGAATCGGGGGACACTGAAGCTTTCTTT
TRBJ2-1,TRBD1,once,TRBV7-2,CATSLDSGGNEQFF,TGTGCCACTAGCTTAGATTCAGGGGGCAATGAGCAGTTCTTC
TRBJ2-7,TRBD2,-,TRBV5-1,CASSSRSRTSQRSYEQYF,TGCGCCAGCAGCTCCCGCTCGCGGACTAGCCAACGCTCCTACGAGCAGTACTTC
TRBJ2-3,TRBD2,-,TRBV19,CASRTSGTFTDTQYF,TGTGCCAGTCGGACTAGCGGGACATTCACAGATACGCAGTATTTT
TRBJ1-2,-,-,TRBV5-6,CASSLGWTVASYGYTF,TGTGCCAGCAGCTTGGGATGGACAGTGGCCTCCTATGGCTACACCTTC
TRBJ2-2,-,-,TRBV9,CASSALFGVNTGELFF,TGTGCCAGCAGCGCTCTCTTTGGGGTGAACACCGGGGAGCTGTTTTTT
TRBJ1-1,-,-,TRBV18,CASSPDRWGTEAFF,TGTGCCAGCTCACCCGATCGATGGGGCACTGAAGCTTTCTTT
TRBJ2-3,-,-,TRBV29-1,CSVDVSDTQYF,TGCAGCGTTGATGTCTCAGATACGCAGTATTTT
TRBJ1-1,-,-,TRBV29-1,CSALRQDTNTEAFF,TGCAGCGCCCTAAGACAGGACACGAACACTGAAGCTTTCTTT
TRBJ2-3,TRBD1,-,TRBV9,CASRGQITDTQYF,TGTGCCAGCAGGGGACAGATCACAGATACGCAGTATTTT
TRBJ1-2,-,-,TRBV7-9,CASSLTLGGYTF,TGTGCCAGCAGCTTAACCCTCGGTGGCTACACCTTC
TRBJ1-6,TRBD1,few,TRBV7-8,CASSYGQGAGSPLHF,TGTGCCAGCAGCTACGGACAGGGGGCCGGTTCACCCCTCCACTTT
TRBJ2-7,-,-,TRBV6-5,CASRKTGTEKKQYF,TGTGCCAGCAGAAAGACCGGGACGGAGAAAAAACAGTACTTC
TRBJ2-7,-,-,TRBV2,CASSVFQDYEQYF,TGTGCCAGCAGTGTCTTTCAGGACTACGAGCAGTACTTC
TRBJ1-2,TRBD1,-,TRBV9,CASSASPGQGVRGYTF,TGTGCCAGCAGCGCCAGTCCTGGGCAGGGGGTTCGGGGCTACACCTTC
TRBJ1-1,TRBD1,few,TRBV5-5,CASSLDRGQITEAFF,TGTGCCAGCAGCCTCGACAGGGGGCAGATCACTGAAGCTTTCTTT
TRBJ1-4,-,-,TRBV4-2,CASSQPQGNGEKLFF,TGTGCCAGCAGCCAACCCCAGGGGAACGGTGAAAAACTGTTTTTT